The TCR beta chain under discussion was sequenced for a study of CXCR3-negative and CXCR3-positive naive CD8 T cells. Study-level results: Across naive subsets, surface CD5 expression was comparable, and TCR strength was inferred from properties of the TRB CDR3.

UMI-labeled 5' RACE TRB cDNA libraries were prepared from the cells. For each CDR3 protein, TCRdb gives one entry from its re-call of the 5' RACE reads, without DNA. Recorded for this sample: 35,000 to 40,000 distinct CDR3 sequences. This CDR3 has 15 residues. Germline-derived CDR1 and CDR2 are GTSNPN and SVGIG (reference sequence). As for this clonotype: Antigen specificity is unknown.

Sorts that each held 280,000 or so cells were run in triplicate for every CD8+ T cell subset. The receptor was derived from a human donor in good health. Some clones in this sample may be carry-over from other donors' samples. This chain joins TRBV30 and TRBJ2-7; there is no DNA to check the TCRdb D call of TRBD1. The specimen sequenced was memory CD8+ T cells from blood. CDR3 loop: CAWSPPGQGAYEQYF.